The 20 T cell receptor beta chains below come from one sample, sequenced in a study of Tregs in tolerant kidney transplant recipients. Only in-frame clones appear in the TCRdb table, and some are missing; sequencing was by immunoSEQ multiplex PCR. The repertoire consists of around 63,000 clones, with 80% to 90% occurring once and the leading ten covering 2% to 2.5%. Here the sequenced sample was Tregs from blood, taken before the transplant. These receptors all stem from a human donor who received a combined kidney and bone marrow transplant.

Notes on this clone: Other DNA sequences in the sample encode the same CDR3. The chain uses TRBV7-6 and TRBJ2-5; tentatively, D is TRBD1 or TRBD2 (5 bases each). V shed 1 base and J shed 2 bases, with 17 bases lying between them. Germline assignment: CDR1 SGHVS and CDR2 FNYEAQ. This CDR3 has 17 residues. In DNA, the CDR3 is TGTGCCAGCAGCTTAGGTGTGGGGGTGGGCAATCAAGAGACCCAGTACTTC. Encoded protein: CASSLGVGVGNQETQYF. The full variable domain, its missing parts supplied by reference TRBV7-6 and TRBJ2-5, is GAGVSQSPRYKVTKRGQDVALRCDPISGHVSLYWYRQALGQGPEFLTYFNYEAQQDKSGLPNDRFSAERPEGSISTLTIQRTEQRDSAMYRCASSLGVGVGNQETQYFGPGTRLLVL.

This rearrangement joins TRBV15 to TRBJ1-1; TRBD1 aligns across 10 bases. Trimming at V came to 5 bases and at J to 3 bases, leaving 6 bases not matched to a gene. The CDR3 length is 15 residues. Germline CDR1 and CDR2: LNHNV and YYDKDF (reference sequence). The CDR3 loop is CATSGRQGADTEAFF. Here the CDR3 DNA reads TGTGCCACCAGCGGACGACAGGGGGCCGACACTGAAGCTTTCTTT. Supplemented by reference TRBV15 and TRBJ1-1, the full variable domain reads DAMVIQNPRYQVTQFGKPVTLSCSQTLNHNVMYWYQQKSSQAPKLLFHYYDKDFNNEADTPDNFQSRRPNTSFCFLDIRSPGLGDTAMYLCATSGRQGADTEAFFGQGTRLTVV.

The chain uses TRBV7-2 and TRBJ1-2; 7 bases align to TRBD1. The germline CDR1 and CDR2 sequences are SGHTA and FQGNSA. The CDR3 totals 16 residues. Trimming took 5 bases from V and 7 from J; bases not matched to a gene: 16. The CDR3 region is CASSQNRQGSGSGYTF. CDR3 sequence (DNA): TGTGCCAGCAGCCAAAATAGACAGGGCTCGGGTAGTGGCTACACCTTC.

Regarding this clone: The germline gene is not matched at one end of the junction; a read error may be the cause. The same CDR3 can be traced to other DNA sequences in this sample. The chain has TRBV10-2 and TRBJ1-2; D might be TRBD1 (5 bases). The CDR3 spans 13 residues. CDR1 WSHSY and CDR2 SAAADI come from the germline V gene. This CDR3 is CASSQWGGGGYTF. For the CDR3, the DNA is TGCGCCAGCAGCCAATGGGGGGGTGGAGGCTACACTTTC.

J is TRBJ2-3 and V is TRBV9; 7 bases fit TRBD1. Germline loops: CDR1 SGDLS, CDR2 YYNGEE. V lost 4 bases to trimming and J lost 10 bases; unmatched junction nucleotides: 9. The CDR3 sequence is 13 residues long. The CDR3 sequence: CASSPEPTGAQYF. For the CDR3, the DNA is TGTGCCAGCAGCCCAGAGCCCACAGGGGCGCAGTATTTT.

This clone was seen only a few times. V is TRBV19 and J is TRBJ2-7; D may be TRBD2 (5 bases). Germline CDR1 LNHDA, CDR2 SQIVND (reference sequence). CDR3 length: 12 amino acids. Trimming cost V 5 bases and J 3 bases, with 8 bases left between them. CDR3 region: CASSAGVYEQYF. The CDR3 DNA sequence: TGTGCCAGTAGTGCCGGGGTCTACGAGCAGTACTTC. Variable domain in full (rest from reference TRBV19 and TRBJ2-7): DGGITQSPKYLFRKEGQNVTLSCEQNLNHDAMYWYRQDPGQGLRLIYYSQIVNDFQKGDIAEGYSVSREKKESFPLTVTSAQKNPTAFYLCASSAGVYEQYFGPGTRLTVT.

This CDR3 reads CASSSSGGYTEAFF. The DNA of the CDR3 is TGTGCCAGCAGTTCGTCAGGGGGGTACACTGAAGCTTTCTTT. The chain combines TRBV28 with TRBJ1-1, with TRBD1 matching 7 bases. This CDR3 region has 14 residues. Germline-derived CDR1 and CDR2 are MDHEN and SYDVKM. The trim removed 4 bases at V and 3 bases at J, leaving 5 bases unmatched.

This chain uses TRBV6-5 with TRBJ2-7; a possible D gene is TRBD2 (6 bases). This CDR3 is built from 14 residues. Trimming removed 5 bases from V and 6 bases from J, with 17 bases in between. Germline V lookup: CDR1 MNHEY, CDR2 SVGAGI. The CDR3 region has the DNA TGTGCCAGCAGTAGGGACTCCCCCTTGGGCGAGCAGTACTTC. This sequence encodes CASSRDSPLGEQYF.

In its sample, this clone was seen a few times. The chain joins TRBV29-1 to TRBJ1-1; perhaps TRBD1 as D (5 bases). The CDR3 is 13 residues long. Germline CDR1 is SQVTM and CDR2 is ANQGSEA. V lost 4 bases and J 0 bases, leaving 9 bases between the germline ends. CDR3 protein: CSVARGMNTEAFF. The DNA for the CDR3 is TGCAGCGTTGCGAGGGGCATGAACACTGAAGCTTTCTTT. The full variable domain, rest sourced from reference TRBV29-1 and TRBJ1-1, is SAVISQKPSRDICQRGTSLTIQCQVDSQVTMMFWYRQQPGQSLTLIATANQGSEATYESGFVIDKFPISRPNLTFSTLTVSNMSPEDSSIYLCSVARGMNTEAFFGQGTRLTVV.

Points on this clone: One end of the junction does not line up with germline, which may come from a read error. J is TRBJ2-3 and V is TRBV4-1; unclear D gene. Per germline, CDR1 MGHRA and CDR2 YSYEKL. The length of the CDR3 is 17 residues. Written as DNA, the CDR3 is TGCGCCAGCAGCCCCTCAAACCCGGTGCTGAGCACATATACGCAGTATTTT. It translates to CASSPSNPVLSTYTQYF.

This chain connects TRBV18 to TRBJ1-4; possible D gene TRBD1, 5 bases. V lost 0 bases and J 4 bases, leaving 12 bases between the germline ends. CDR3 size: 16 residues. Germline lookup yields CDR1 KGHSH and CDR2 LQKENI. The CDR3 DNA is TGTGCCAGCTCACCACCGAATCGGGGGGGTAATGAAAAACTGTTTTTT. It is translated as CASSPPNRGGNEKLFF.

The J gene is TRBJ2-7, the V gene TRBV29-1; TRBD1 agrees at 8 bases. The V and J ends lost 6 bases and 2 bases, in that order; junction bases with no gene match: 6. This CDR3 contains 13 residues. Germline V gene data show CDR1 as SQVTM and CDR2 as ANQGSEA. The CDR3 DNA reads TGCAGCGTCCGAGCAGGGGGCACCTACGAGCAGTACTTC. This sequence encodes CSVRAGGTYEQYF.

In its sample, this clone was seen once. The chain joins TRBV27 to TRBJ2-7, with a tentative D call TRBD2 (5 bases). Germline assignment: CDR1 MNHEY and CDR2 SMNVEV (reference sequence). The germline V and J ends were trimmed by 5 bases and 0 bases, with 17 bases remaining between them. The CDR3 contains 16 residues. CDR3: CASSQVGLKSSYEQYF. The CDR3 DNA reads TGTGCCAGCAGTCAAGTCGGACTGAAGAGCTCCTACGAGCAGTACTTC.

The chain combines TRBV7-2 with TRBJ1-2; 7 bases align to TRBD1. CDR1 and CDR2 (germline): SGHTA, FQGNSA. V lost 2 bases, J lost 5 bases, and 2 bases stayed unmatched. The CDR3 sequence is 13 residues long. The CDR3, as DNA: TGTGCCAGCAGCTTAAGGGGGCGATATGGCTACACCTTC. Translating gives CASSLRGRYGYTF.

The CDR3 here is CASSEALGRSLAKNIQYF. Written as DNA, the CDR3 is TGTGCCAGCAGTGAAGCGCTGGGGAGATCACTAGCCAAAAACATTCAGTACTTC. The chain links TRBV6-1 to TRBJ2-4, with TRBD2 as a possible D gene (5 bases). The V end lost 0 bases, the J end lost 0 bases, and 15 bases lay between the germline ends. This CDR3 spans 18 amino acids. The V gene's germline CDR1 is MNHNS and CDR2 SASEGT.

The rearrangement uses TRBV7-2 and TRBJ2-3; 8 bases align to TRBD2. V lost 4 bases, J lost 6 bases, and 3 bases stayed unmatched. Germline assignment: CDR1 SGHTA and CDR2 FQGNSA. This CDR3 is built from 13 residues. CDR3 sequence: CASSSPGGDTQYF. As DNA, the CDR3 is TGTGCCAGCAGCTCGCCGGGGGGGGATACGCAGTATTTT.

The V gene is TRBV27, the J gene TRBJ2-1; no firm D call. V was cut by 3 bases and J by 0 bases, with 9 bases left in between. CDR1 is MNHEY and CDR2 is SMNVEV in the germline V gene (reference sequence). This CDR3 contains 15 residues. The CDR3 DNA reads TGTGCCAGCAGTTTGGAGAGAAGCTCCTACAATGAGCAGTTCTTC. Amino acid sequence: CASSLERSSYNEQFF.

V is TRBV5-1 and J is TRBJ1-3; no clear D. Germline values: CDR1 SGHRS, CDR2 YFSETQ. Trimming removed 4 bases at V and 0 bases at J, with 14 bases between. The length of the CDR3 is 16 residues. The CDR3, as DNA: TGCGCCAGCAGCCAGGAATCAGGTGACTCTGGAAACACCATATATTTT. It specifies CASSQESGDSGNTIYF. The full variable domain, in which reference TRBV5-1 and TRBJ1-3 provide the parts outside the CDR3, is KAGVTQTPRYLIKTRGQQVTLSCSPISGHRSVSWYQQTPGQGLQFLFEYFSETQRNKGNFPGRFSGRQFSNSRSEMNVSTLELGDSALYLCASSQESGDSGNTIYFGEGSWLTVV.

This clone was counted a single time. The chain recombines TRBV4-1 with TRBJ2-5; 12 bases line up with TRBD2. J lost 0 bases, V lost 0 bases, and 8 bases had no gene match. Germline assignment: CDR1 MGHRA and CDR2 YSYEKL. This CDR3 is built from 19 residues. CDR3 amino acids: CASSQDWASGRAYQETQYF. The DNA of the CDR3 is TGCGCCAGCAGCCAAGATTGGGCTAGCGGGAGGGCGTACCAAGAGACCCAGTACTTC.

The chain joins TRBV9 to TRBJ2-7; D is ambiguous. Germline V lookup: CDR1 SGDLS, CDR2 YYNGEE. The CDR3 covers 13 residues. V lost 0 bases and J lost 4, with 8 bases in between. DNA of the CDR3: TGTGCCAGCAGCGTAGAACCTAAGTACGAGCAGTACTTC. Residues: CASSVEPKYEQYF. The full variable domain, in which reference TRBV9 and TRBJ2-7 provide the parts outside the CDR3, is DSGVTQTPKHLITATGQRVTLRCSPRSGDLSVYWYQQSLDQGLQFLIQYYNGEERAKGNILERFSAQQFPDLHSELNLSSLELGDSALYFCASSVEPKYEQYFGPGTRLTVT.